This section outlines one T cell receptor beta chain sequence together with its context. In germline, CDR1 is LNHDA, CDR2 SQIVND (reference sequence). Between the trimmed V and J ends, which lost 2 bases and 1 base, there was a span of 17 bases. This CDR3 has 17 amino acids. This sample was taken from a study of blood T cell repertoires in COVID-19. TCRdb's copy holds only in-frame clones and misses some; the assay was immunoSEQ multiplex PCR. The sample shows around 130,000 clones, around 86% of them seen only once. The J gene is TRBJ1-2, the V gene TRBV19, with D tentatively TRBD1 (5 bases). The receptor comes from a man aged 25-45 years who had recovered from COVID-19. Sequencing was carried out using PBMCs or T cells enriched from blood (not recorded which). As DNA, the CDR3 is TGTGCCAGTAGTATAATGGCAGGGCTGGCGGATAACTATGGCTACACCTTC. Translating it yields CASSIMAGLADNYGYTF.